The clone carrying this TCR beta chain was seen many times. Its antigen is unidentified. Constant-segment primers were used for 5'RACE, and the resulting TCR alpha and TCR beta cDNA libraries carried sample barcodes and UMIs. TCRdb reprocessed the 5' RACE reads with MiXCR, giving one entry per CDR3 protein. Here the sample spans hundreds of thousands of distinct CDR3 sequences, approximately 8.4% being singletons. The source of the sample is a study of T-cell memory formation after mild COVID-19. Study-level information: Largely, the TCR clusters proved donor specific. General study points: Later expanders leaned CD4+, whereas day 15 to 85 contracting clones were balanced CD4/CD8. Cross-reactive memory appears to have joined, as suggested by some responding clones showing up in pre-infection memory.

V was shortened by 5 bases and J by 4 bases, with 8 bases between the two germline ends. Germline V gene sequence: CDR1 MDHEN, CDR2 SYDVKM. CDR3 size: 12 residues. This TCR was recovered from a man younger than 35 who had mild COVID-19 (a few samples of this study predate the infection). Cell type and time point are not known. V and J are TRBV28 and TRBJ1-1; no clear D. The sequencing sample was made of PBMCs or a T cell subset sorted from them (not recorded which). CDR3 nucleotides: TGTGCCAGCAGTGGAACCCTCACTGAAGCTTTCTTT. It specifies CASSGTLTEAFF. The whole variable domain, remainder taken from reference TRBV28 and TRBJ1-1, is DVKVTQSSRYLVKRTGEKVFLECVQDMDHENMFWYRQDPGLGLRLIYFSYDVKMKEKGDIPEGYSVSREKKERFSLILESASTNQTSMYLCASSGTLTEAFFGQGTRLTVV.